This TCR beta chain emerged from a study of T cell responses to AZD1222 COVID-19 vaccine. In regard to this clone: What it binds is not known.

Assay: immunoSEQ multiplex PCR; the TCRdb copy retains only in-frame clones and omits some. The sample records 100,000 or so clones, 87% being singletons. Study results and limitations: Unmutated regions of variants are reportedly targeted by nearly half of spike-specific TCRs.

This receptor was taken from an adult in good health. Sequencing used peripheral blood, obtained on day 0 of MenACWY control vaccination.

This CDR3 is CSVATGGNYEQYF. The CDR3, as DNA: TGCAGCGTTGCGACAGGGGGAAACTACGAGCAGTACTTC. The chain uses TRBV29-1 and TRBJ2-7, with 9 bases that match TRBD1. This CDR3 region has 13 residues. The V and J ends lost 4 bases and 3 bases, in that order; junction bases with no gene match: 4. Per germline, CDR1 SQVTM and CDR2 ANQGSEA.